This paragraph reports one TCR beta chain. This entry comes from a study of blood T cell repertoires in COVID-19. Study summary: Acute and convalescent COVID-19 specimens originated in the United States, Italy and Spain. The cDNA or gDNA used as material had been derived from T cells, B-cell-depleted T cells, or PBMCs.

Germline V gene sequence: CDR1 LGHNA, CDR2 YSLEER. Trimming removed 1 base at V and 6 bases at J, with 13 bases between. The CDR3 is 16 residues long. During active infection, Seattle patients enrolled and were then monitored through disease. Original processing notes: Estimates of nucleated cell counts were drawn from the amplification of reference gene primers. Produced via immunoSEQ multiplex PCR; TCRdb's table is partial and in-frame only. For V, J and clone size, that table is used; D and trimming come from the DNA. Of 250,000 to 300,000 clones in the sample, around 90% were seen once. This TCR derives from a woman between 65 and 79 years old with COVID-19, enrolled during active disease. Input material: peripheral blood. The chain carries TRBV4-3 and TRBJ1-6; D is perhaps TRBD1 (6 bases). Here the CDR3 DNA reads TGCGCCAGCAGCCAAGCGCAGGGGCAGGGTAATTCACCCCTCCACTTT. It translates to CASSQAQGQGNSPLHF.